This entry is about one TCR beta chain. Its antigen is currently unknown. The sample belongs to a study of CD8 T cells in ankylosing spondylitis. Study-wide results and caveats: Significant enrichment of disease-linked clones was reportedly seen in matched ankylosing spondylitis synovial fluid. What appeared characteristic of ankylosing spondylitis blood was a TCR beta motif of 7 or 8 highly homologous variants.

The V end was cut by 5 bases, the J end by 3 bases, with 20 bases between. Germline lookup yields CDR1 MNHNS and CDR2 SASEGT. The CDR3 length is 16 residues. Construction of TCR beta libraries was performed using quantitative 5'-RACE with molecular barcodes. From the 5' RACE reads, TCRdb called clonotypes with MiXCR, one entry per CDR3 protein. The sample shows 700,000 or so distinct CDR3 sequences, around 19% of them seen only once. The specimen sequenced was blood, either unsorted or a sorted T cell fraction (not recorded which). This clonotype was sampled from a male donor with ankylosing spondylitis. V is TRBV6-1 and J is TRBJ2-7; D not resolved. The CDR3 DNA is TGTGCCAGCAGTCCTCAACTTTACAGAGATGGCTACGAGCAGTACTTC. Translating gives CASSPQLYRDGYEQYF.